These 24 T cell receptor beta chains share one sample of origin, sequenced in a study of shared clonotypes between healthy human individuals. Naive-designated CD8 cells lacked CD45RO, were positively enriched for CCR7, and omitted terminally differentiated effector memory CD45RA+ cells. The assay was immunoSEQ multiplex PCR, and TCRdb's table has in-frame clones only and misses some. The sample includes roughly 550,000 clones, over 95% of them seen just once. Material for sequencing was naive CD8+ T cells sorted from blood. The source is a woman aged 25 to 39 in good health.

V usage is TRBV29-1 and J usage is TRBJ2-5, with D unresolved. Trimming removed 4 bases at V and 5 bases at J, with 29 bases between. The CDR3 is made up of 18 amino acids. The V gene's germline CDR1 is SQVTM and CDR2 ANQGSEA. CDR3 DNA: TGCAGCGTTGTCGTTCCGGGTCCCGTGTGGGCCATAGGGGAGACCCAGTACTTC. Translation: CSVVVPGPVWAIGETQYF. Full variable domain (outside the CDR3, taken from reference TRBV29-1 and TRBJ2-5): SAVISQKPSRDICQRGTSLTIQCQVDSQVTMMFWYRQQPGQSLTLIATANQGSEATYESGFVIDKFPISRPNLTFSTLTVSNMSPEDSSIYLCSVVVPGPVWAIGETQYFGPGTRLLVL.

The rearrangement joins TRBV2 to TRBJ1-1; tentatively, D is TRBD1 (5 bases). From germline, CDR1 is SNHLY and CDR2 FYNNEI. V lost 1 base and J lost 4, with 13 bases in between. The CDR3 is 15 amino acids. CDR3 coding DNA: TGTGCCAGCAGTGAAGAAGGGCAGGGTACCACTGAAGCTTTCTTT. The encoded protein is CASSEEGQGTTEAFF.

V is TRBV10-3 and J is TRBJ2-7; D may be TRBD1 or TRBD2 (5 bases each). V was cut by 3 bases and J by 5 bases, with 23 bases left in between. There are 17 residues in the CDR3. From germline, CDR1 is ENHRY and CDR2 SYGVKD. The CDR3 sequence is CAISDPGQGRGRHEQYF. The CDR3, as DNA: TGTGCCATCAGTGATCCAGGGCAGGGTAGGGGACGCCACGAGCAGTACTTC.

This clone appeared once. The V and J genes are TRBV7-9 and TRBJ2-7; 10 nucleotides line up with TRBD2. This CDR3 contains 16 residues. V was clipped by 5 bases and J by 0 bases; unmatched bases: 7. The germline V gene has CDR1 SEHNR and CDR2 FQNEAQ (reference sequence). CDR3: CASSGWTSGSSYEQYF. CDR3 nucleotides: TGTGCCAGCAGCGGCTGGACTAGCGGAAGCTCCTACGAGCAGTACTTC.

This chain connects TRBV11-2 to TRBJ1-1, with a possible D match to TRBD1 (5 bases). The CDR3 has 17 amino acids. V gave up 0 bases and J gave up 4 bases, with 18 bases separating them. The V gene's germline CDR1 is SGHAT and CDR2 FQNNGV. The CDR3 sequence is CASSLEARGGMGTEAFF. In DNA, the CDR3 is TGTGCCAGCAGCTTAGAGGCTCGGGGGGGGATGGGCACTGAAGCTTTCTTT.

The chain has TRBV4-1 and TRBJ1-1; D remains ambiguous. The CDR3 contains 13 residues. Germline V gene sequence: CDR1 MGHRA, CDR2 YSYEKL. The germline V and J ends were trimmed by 5 bases and 10 bases, with 17 bases remaining between them. CDR3 sequence reads: CASSRFRFSGAFF. As DNA, the CDR3 is TGCGCCAGCAGCAGGTTTAGGTTTTCAGGAGCTTTCTTT.

The chain combines TRBV5-4 with TRBJ1-5, with a weak D call TRBD1 (5 bases). V dropped 5 bases and J dropped 1 base, with 10 bases sitting between them. The germline gives CDR1 SGHNT, CDR2 YYREEE (reference sequence). This CDR3 spans 14 amino acids. The CDR3 here is CASSHGGSNQPQHF. CDR3 DNA: TGTGCCAGCAGTCACGGGGGAAGCAATCAGCCCCAGCATTTT.

The chain recombines TRBV2 with TRBJ2-7; D gene unclear. Trimming took off 2 bases at V and 6 bases at J, with 8 bases between the two ends. Germline CDR1 reads SNHLY; CDR2 reads FYNNEI. The CDR3 spans 12 residues. The CDR3 reads CASSEKVLEQYF. The CDR3, as DNA: TGTGCCAGCAGTGAAAAGGTCCTCGAGCAGTACTTC.

V gene TRBV27 combines with J gene TRBJ2-3; 9 nucleotides line up with TRBD2. The CDR3 loop spans 16 amino acids. Germline trimming cut 6 bases from V and 1 base from J; bases unmatched to any gene: 8. Germline CDR1 MNHEY, CDR2 SMNVEV (reference sequence). CDR3 residues: CASSLRGGMGTDTQYF. As DNA, the CDR3 is TGTGCCAGCAGCCTGCGGGGGGGGATGGGCACAGATACGCAGTATTTT.

The rearrangement uses TRBV5-1 and TRBJ1-1; D is uncertain. Germline V CDR1 and CDR2: SGHRS, YFSETQ. Trimming took 0 bases from V and 1 from J, leaving 7 bases between them. The CDR3 has 14 amino acids. This chain's CDR3 is CASSLGNRNTEAFF. The CDR3 DNA follows: TGCGCCAGCAGCTTGGGTAACCGGAACACTGAAGCTTTCTTT.

CDR3 coding DNA: TGTGCCAGCCCCGACCCAGGTACCGGGGAGCTGTTTTTT. It encodes CASPDPGTGELFF. This chain links TRBV19 with TRBJ2-2; D is unclear. V shed 9 bases and J shed 5 bases, with 13 bases lying between them. Germline CDR1 is LNHDA and CDR2 is SQIVND (reference sequence). The CDR3 has 13 amino acids.

V is TRBV7-8 and J is TRBJ2-5; D may correspond to TRBD1 or TRBD2 (5 bases each). The CDR3 covers 14 residues. In germline, CDR1 is SGHVS, CDR2 FQNEAQ. V lost 5 bases, J lost 5 bases, and 15 bases lay in between. The CDR3 sequence: CASSHTGTRETQYF. The CDR3 coding sequence is TGTGCCAGCAGCCACACTGGGACCAGGGAGACCCAGTACTTC.

The J gene is TRBJ2-2, the V gene TRBV7-9, with D unresolved. Germline CDR1 SEHNR, CDR2 FQNEAQ (reference sequence). Trimming left V 3 bases short and J 4 bases short, with 12 bases between. CDR3 size: 15 residues. CDR3 loop: CASSFGTKSTGELFF. DNA for the CDR3: TGTGCCAGCAGCTTTGGAACCAAATCCACCGGGGAGCTGTTTTTT.

V gene TRBV5-1 combines with J gene TRBJ2-2, with 8 bases that match TRBD1. The germline V gene encodes CDR1 SGHRS and CDR2 YFSETQ. After removal of 3 bases from V and 4 bases from J, the junction contained 2 bases not matched to a gene. This CDR3 spans 14 amino acids. DNA for the CDR3: TGCGCCAGCAGCTACAGGGGGAGCACCGGGGAGCTGTTTTTT. Translated: CASSYRGSTGELFF.

The J gene is TRBJ1-1, the V gene TRBV27, with D unclear. Germline V gene data show CDR1 as MNHEY and CDR2 as SMNVEV (reference sequence). Trimming took 0 bases from V and 7 from J, leaving 9 bases between them. CDR3 length equals 13 residues. The CDR3: CASSLSVGSEAFF. The CDR3 DNA follows: TGTGCCAGCAGTTTATCGGTGGGCAGTGAAGCTTTCTTT.

The chain has TRBV7-8 and TRBJ2-1, with 8 bases identical to TRBD2. The CDR3 runs to 15 residues. Trimming at V came to 6 bases and at J to 6 bases, leaving 10 bases not matched to a gene. Germline V gene lookup returns CDR1 SGHVS and CDR2 FQNEAQ. The CDR3 region is CASSLRTSLGNEQFF. The DNA for the CDR3 is TGTGCCAGCAGTCTACGGACTAGCTTGGGCAATGAGCAGTTCTTC.

This chain links TRBV11-2 with TRBJ2-1; 7 bases are shared with TRBD1. The CDR3 spans 16 residues. Per the germline V gene, CDR1 is SGHAT and CDR2 is FQNNGV. J gave up 0 bases and V 5 bases, and 7 bases lay outside the gene matches. CDR3 amino acids: CASSQGVQGSYNEQFF. The CDR3 nucleotides are TGTGCCAGCAGCCAGGGGGTCCAGGGCTCCTACAATGAGCAGTTCTTC.

The rearrangement uses TRBV5-4 and TRBJ1-5; perhaps TRBD1 as D (6 bases). V was cut by 3 bases and J by 11 bases, with 33 bases left in between. Germline V lookup: CDR1 SGHNT, CDR2 YYREEE (reference sequence). There are 19 residues in the CDR3. CDR3 loop: CASSSRGGRDLRRVWAQHF. The CDR3 DNA is TGTGCCAGCAGCTCCAGGGGAGGCAGGGACCTCAGGAGAGTTTGGGCCCAGCATTTT.

Concerning this clone: Within the sample, other DNA sequences also encode this same CDR3. The gene calls are TRBV11-2 and TRBJ2-7, with 11 bases identical to TRBD1. V shed 4 bases, J shed 1 base, and the junction held 0 bases outside the gene matches. CDR3 length: 14 residues. Germline values: CDR1 SGHAT, CDR2 FQNNGV. CDR3 region: CASSWDRGSYEQYF. CDR3 in DNA: TGTGCCAGCAGCTGGGACAGGGGGTCCTACGAGCAGTACTTC. Together with reference TRBV11-2 and TRBJ2-7, the CDR3 gives the full variable domain: EAGVAQSPRYKIIEKRQSVAFWCNPISGHATLYWYQQILGQGPKLLIQFQNNGVVDDSQLPKDRFSAERLKGVDSTLKIQPAKLEDSAVYLCASSWDRGSYEQYFGPGTRLTVT.

The chain combines TRBV5-1 with TRBJ2-3; 8 bases align to TRBD2. Trimming took 0 bases from V and 0 from J; bases not matched to a gene: 3. Germline-derived CDR1 and CDR2 are SGHRS and YFSETQ. The CDR3 totals 16 residues. CDR3 loop: CASSLGLAMSTDTQYF. DNA of the CDR3: TGCGCCAGCAGCTTGGGACTAGCGATGAGCACAGATACGCAGTATTTT.

A single count supports this clone. Distinct nucleotide sequences in the sample also encode this CDR3. V and J are TRBV2 and TRBJ2-7, with 7 bases that match TRBD1. The CDR3 has 13 amino acids. The V segment lost 5 bases and the J segment 1 base; nucleotides outside the gene matches: 2. The V gene's germline CDR1 is SNHLY and CDR2 FYNNEI. Here the CDR3 reads CASSPGQSYEQYF. DNA of the CDR3: TGTGCCAGCAGTCCGGGACAGTCCTACGAGCAGTACTTC.

The chain is built from TRBV29-1 and TRBJ1-2; 7 bases fit TRBD1. V lost 2 bases, J lost 4 bases, and 10 bases stayed unmatched. CDR1 and CDR2 from the germline V gene are SQVTM and ANQGSEA. The CDR3 loop spans 15 amino acids. The CDR3: CSVEYRQGKSYGYTF. CDR3 DNA sequence: TGCAGCGTTGAATACCGACAGGGAAAAAGCTATGGCTACACCTTC.

The chain uses TRBV23-1 and TRBJ1-2; D gene ambiguous. TRBV23-1 is given ORF status, its function remaining uncertain. The CDR3 length is 16 residues. Trimming stripped 6 bases from V and 0 bases from J, with 17 bases between. The CDR3 sequence is CASRPSPRTPNYGYTF. The DNA of the CDR3 is TGCGCCAGCAGGCCATCCCCCCGGACCCCTAACTATGGCTACACCTTC.

The rearrangement links TRBV19 to TRBJ2-1; TRBD2 aligns across 12 bases. The ends lost 7 bases at V and 4 bases at J; junction bases unmatched: 8. The germline gives CDR1 LNHDA, CDR2 SQIVND (reference sequence). The CDR3 consists of 16 residues. CDR3: CASIPRTSGNYNEQFF. The CDR3 region has the DNA TGTGCCAGTATCCCCAGGACTAGCGGGAATTACAATGAGCAGTTCTTC.